This T cell receptor (beta chain) is drawn from a study of cytomegalovirus exposure and HLA in healthy donors. Study conclusions and caveats: The investigators catalogued 160 or so TCR beta chains as cytomegalovirus-associated. Among the most significant clusters, several appeared linked to common viral pathogens in a later analysis. Cytomegalovirus status was reportedly diagnosed by the classifier with high sensitivity and specificity. Researchers reported in a later analysis that a missense DCLRE1C variant was tied to TCR beta V- and J-gene trimming.

A multiplex PCR was run with 60 Vbeta primers and 13 Jbeta primers. Sequenced by immunoSEQ multiplex PCR; TCRdb stores in-frame clones only, minus some. The data contain around 130,000 clones, 70% to 80% of them singletons. A note on this clone: Its antigen is unidentified.

The source material was PBMCs. The sequence was obtained from an older woman in good health and CMV-seropositive.

The CDR3 loop is CASSAGTTGANVLTF. Written as DNA, the CDR3 is TGCGCCAGCAGCGCCGGGACAACTGGGGCCAACGTCCTGACTTTC. The J gene is TRBJ2-6, the V gene TRBV5-1; maybe TRBD1 (6 bases). This CDR3 has 15 residues. V was shortened by 4 bases and J by 2 bases, with 10 bases between the two germline ends. Germline loops: CDR1 SGHRS, CDR2 YFSETQ.